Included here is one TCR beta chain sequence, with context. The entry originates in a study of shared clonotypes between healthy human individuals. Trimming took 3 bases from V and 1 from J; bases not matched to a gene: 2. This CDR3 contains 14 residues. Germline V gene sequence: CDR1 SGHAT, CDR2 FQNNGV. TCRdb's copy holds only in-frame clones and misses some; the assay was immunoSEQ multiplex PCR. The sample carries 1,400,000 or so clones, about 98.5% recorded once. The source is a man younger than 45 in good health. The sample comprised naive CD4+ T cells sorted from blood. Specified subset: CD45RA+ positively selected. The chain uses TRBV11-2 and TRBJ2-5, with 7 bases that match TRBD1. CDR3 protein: CASSFWTGQETQYF. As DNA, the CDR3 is TGTGCCAGCAGCTTCTGGACAGGCCAAGAGACCCAGTACTTC. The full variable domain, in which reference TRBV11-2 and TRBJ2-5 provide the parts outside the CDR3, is EAGVAQSPRYKIIEKRQSVAFWCNPISGHATLYWYQQILGQGPKLLIQFQNNGVVDDSQLPKDRFSAERLKGVDSTLKIQPAKLEDSAVYLCASSFWTGQETQYFGPGTRLLVL.